The present T cell receptor (beta chain) was sequenced within a study of cytomegalovirus exposure and HLA in healthy donors. This PCR relied on a set of 60 Vbeta primers and 13 Jbeta primers. Clones were sequenced by immunoSEQ multiplex PCR, and TCRdb holds only the in-frame ones, with some missing. This sample has around 150,000 clones, with around 80% found just once. This clone came up a few times. CDR1 and CDR2 from the germline V gene are SGHRS and YFSETQ. This CDR3 is 17 amino acids long. Trimming removed 1 base from V and 0 bases from J; junction bases left unmatched: 4. The receptor was isolated from a man aged 35-49 years in good health and CMV-seronegative. The chain combines TRBV5-1 with TRBJ2-2, with 9 bases fitting TRBD2. Sequenced: PBMCs. The CDR3 here is CASSLIGGRANTGELFF. CDR3 in DNA: TGCGCCAGCAGCTTGATTGGCGGGAGGGCGAACACCGGGGAGCTGTTTTTT. Complete variable domain (other parts from reference TRBV5-1 and TRBJ2-2): KAGVTQTPRYLIKTRGQQVTLSCSPISGHRSVSWYQQTPGQGLQFLFEYFSETQRNKGNFPGRFSGRQFSNSRSEMNVSTLELGDSALYLCASSLIGGRANTGELFFGEGSRLTVL.